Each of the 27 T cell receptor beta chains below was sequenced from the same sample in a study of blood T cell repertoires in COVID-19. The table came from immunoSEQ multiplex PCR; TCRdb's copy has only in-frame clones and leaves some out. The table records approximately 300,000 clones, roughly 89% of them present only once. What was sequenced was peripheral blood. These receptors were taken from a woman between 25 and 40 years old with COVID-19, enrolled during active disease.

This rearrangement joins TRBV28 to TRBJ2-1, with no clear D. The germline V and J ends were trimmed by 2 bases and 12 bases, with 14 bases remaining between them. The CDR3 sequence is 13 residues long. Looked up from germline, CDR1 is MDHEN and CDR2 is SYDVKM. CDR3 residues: CASSLMQPRRQFF. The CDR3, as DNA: TGTGCCAGCAGTTTAATGCAGCCTCGGAGGCAGTTCTTC.

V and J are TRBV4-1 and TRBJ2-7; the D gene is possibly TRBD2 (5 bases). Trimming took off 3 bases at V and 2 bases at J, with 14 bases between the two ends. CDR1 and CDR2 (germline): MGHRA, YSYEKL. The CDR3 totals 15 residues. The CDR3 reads CASSQASSGTYEQYV. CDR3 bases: TGCGCCAGCAGCCAGGCGAGTTCCGGGACCTACGAGCAGTACGTC.

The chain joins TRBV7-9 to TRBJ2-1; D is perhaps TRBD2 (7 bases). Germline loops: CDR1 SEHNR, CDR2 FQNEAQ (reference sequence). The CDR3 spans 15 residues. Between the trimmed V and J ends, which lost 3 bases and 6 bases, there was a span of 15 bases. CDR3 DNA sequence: TGTGCCAGCAGCTTCGAGACTAGCAGGGGCAATGAGCAGTTCTTC. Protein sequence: CASSFETSRGNEQFF.

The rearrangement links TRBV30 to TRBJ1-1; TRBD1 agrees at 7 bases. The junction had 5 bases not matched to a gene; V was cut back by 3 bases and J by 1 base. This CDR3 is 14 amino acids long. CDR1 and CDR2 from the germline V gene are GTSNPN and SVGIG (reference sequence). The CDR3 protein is CAWRRQGGNTEAFF. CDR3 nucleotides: TGTGCCTGGAGACGACAGGGAGGGAACACTGAAGCTTTCTTT.

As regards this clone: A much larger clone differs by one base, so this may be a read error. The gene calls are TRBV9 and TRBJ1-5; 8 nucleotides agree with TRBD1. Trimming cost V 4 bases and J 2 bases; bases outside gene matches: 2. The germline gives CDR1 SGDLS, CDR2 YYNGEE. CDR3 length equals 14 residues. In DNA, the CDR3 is TGTGCCAGCAGCCCGGGACAGGGCAATCAGCCCCAGCATTTT. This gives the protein CASSPGQGNQPQHF.

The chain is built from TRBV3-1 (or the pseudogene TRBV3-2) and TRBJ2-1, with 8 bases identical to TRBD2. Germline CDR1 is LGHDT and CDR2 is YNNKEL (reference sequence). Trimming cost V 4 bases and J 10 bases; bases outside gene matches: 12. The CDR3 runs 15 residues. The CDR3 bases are TGTGCCAGCAGCCCGAGCGGGGGTTACCTTTTGGAGCAGTTCTTC. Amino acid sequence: CASSPSGGYLLEQFF.

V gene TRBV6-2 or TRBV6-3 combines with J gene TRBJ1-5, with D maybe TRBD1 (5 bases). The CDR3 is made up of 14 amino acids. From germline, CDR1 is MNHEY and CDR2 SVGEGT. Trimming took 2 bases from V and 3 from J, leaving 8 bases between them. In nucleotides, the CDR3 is TGTGCCAGCAGTTACGGGGGGTACAATCAGCCCCAGCATTTT. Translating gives CASSYGGYNQPQHF.

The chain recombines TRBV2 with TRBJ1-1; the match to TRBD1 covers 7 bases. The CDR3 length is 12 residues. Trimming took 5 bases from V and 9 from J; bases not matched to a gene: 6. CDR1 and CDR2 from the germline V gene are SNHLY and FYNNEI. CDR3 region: CASSRMDRKAFF. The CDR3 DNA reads TGTGCCAGCAGTCGAATGGACAGGAAAGCTTTCTTT.

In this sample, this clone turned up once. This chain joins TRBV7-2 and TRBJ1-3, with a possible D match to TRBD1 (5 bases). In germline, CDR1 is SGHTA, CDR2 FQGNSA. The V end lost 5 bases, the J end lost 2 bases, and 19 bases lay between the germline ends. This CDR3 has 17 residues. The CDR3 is CASSPWTPAKTGNTIYF. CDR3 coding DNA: TGTGCCAGCAGCCCCTGGACACCCGCGAAAACTGGAAACACCATATATTTT.

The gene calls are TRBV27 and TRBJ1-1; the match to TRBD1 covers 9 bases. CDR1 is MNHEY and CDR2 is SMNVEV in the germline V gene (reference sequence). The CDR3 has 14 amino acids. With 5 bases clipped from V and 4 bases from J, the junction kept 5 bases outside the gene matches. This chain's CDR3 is CASSTKTGGTEAFF. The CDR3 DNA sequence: TGTGCCAGCAGTACGAAGACAGGGGGCACTGAAGCTTTCTTT.

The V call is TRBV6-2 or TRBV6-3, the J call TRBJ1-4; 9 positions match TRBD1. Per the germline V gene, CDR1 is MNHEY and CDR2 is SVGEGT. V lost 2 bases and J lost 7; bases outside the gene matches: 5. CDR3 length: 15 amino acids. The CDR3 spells CASSYPDRGGEKLFF. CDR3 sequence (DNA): TGTGCCAGCAGTTACCCGGACAGGGGCGGTGAAAAACTGTTTTTT.

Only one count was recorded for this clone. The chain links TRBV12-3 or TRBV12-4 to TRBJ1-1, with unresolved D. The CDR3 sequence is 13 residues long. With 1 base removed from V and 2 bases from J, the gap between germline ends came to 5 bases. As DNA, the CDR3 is TGTGCCAGCAGTTTAGACTTAAACACTGAAGCTTTCTTT. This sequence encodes CASSLDLNTEAFF.

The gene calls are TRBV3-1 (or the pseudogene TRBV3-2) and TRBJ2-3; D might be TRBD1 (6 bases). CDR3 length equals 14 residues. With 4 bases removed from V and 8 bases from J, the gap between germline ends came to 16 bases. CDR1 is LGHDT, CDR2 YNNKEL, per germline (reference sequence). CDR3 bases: TGTGCCAGCAGCCTTCAGACAGGCCCGTCTACGCAGTATTTT. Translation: CASSLQTGPSTQYF.

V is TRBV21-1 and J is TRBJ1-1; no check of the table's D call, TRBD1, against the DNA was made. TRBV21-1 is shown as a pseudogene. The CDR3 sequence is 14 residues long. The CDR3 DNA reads TGTGCCAGATCGAACAGGGCCATGAACACTGAAGCTTTCTTT. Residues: CARSNRAMNTEAFF.

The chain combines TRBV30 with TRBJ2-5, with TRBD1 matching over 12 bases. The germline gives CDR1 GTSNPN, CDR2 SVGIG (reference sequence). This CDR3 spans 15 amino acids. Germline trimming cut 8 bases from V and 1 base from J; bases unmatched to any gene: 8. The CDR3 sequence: CARRDRGLFQETQYF. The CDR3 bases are TGTGCCCGACGGGACAGGGGGCTTTTCCAAGAGACCCAGTACTTC.

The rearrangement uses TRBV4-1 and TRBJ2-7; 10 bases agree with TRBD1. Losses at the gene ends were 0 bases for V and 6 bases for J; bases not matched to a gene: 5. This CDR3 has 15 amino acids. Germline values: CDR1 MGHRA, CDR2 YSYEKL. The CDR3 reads CASSQDGTGVSEQYF. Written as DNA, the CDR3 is TGCGCCAGCAGCCAAGATGGGACAGGGGTGAGCGAGCAGTACTTC.

The CDR3 loop reads CASSEGQGFSGANVLTF. The CDR3 DNA sequence: TGTGCCAGCAGCGAGGGACAGGGATTTTCTGGGGCCAACGTCCTGACTTTC. The rearrangement joins TRBV9 to TRBJ2-6, with 9 nucleotides matching TRBD1. The germline V gene has CDR1 SGDLS and CDR2 YYNGEE. V lost 3 bases and J lost 1; bases outside the gene matches: 5. This CDR3 comprises 17 residues.

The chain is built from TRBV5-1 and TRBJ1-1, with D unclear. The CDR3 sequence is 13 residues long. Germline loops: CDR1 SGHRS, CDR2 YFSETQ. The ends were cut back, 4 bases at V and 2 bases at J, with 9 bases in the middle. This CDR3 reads CASSSDGNTEAFF. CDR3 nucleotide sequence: TGCGCCAGCAGCAGCGACGGTAACACTGAAGCTTTCTTT.

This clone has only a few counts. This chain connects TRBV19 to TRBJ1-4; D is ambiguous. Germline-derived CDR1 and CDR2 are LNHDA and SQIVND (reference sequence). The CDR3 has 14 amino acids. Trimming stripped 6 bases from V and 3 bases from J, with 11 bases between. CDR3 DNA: TGTGCCAGTAGCCCCGTCCTATCTAATGAAAAACTGTTTTTT. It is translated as CASSPVLSNEKLFF.

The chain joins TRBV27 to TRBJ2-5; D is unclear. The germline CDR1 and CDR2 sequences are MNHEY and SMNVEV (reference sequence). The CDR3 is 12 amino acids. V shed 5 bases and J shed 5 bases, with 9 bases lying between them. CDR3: CASSQVGETQYF. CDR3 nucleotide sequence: TGTGCCAGCAGTCAAGTCGGGGAGACCCAGTACTTC.

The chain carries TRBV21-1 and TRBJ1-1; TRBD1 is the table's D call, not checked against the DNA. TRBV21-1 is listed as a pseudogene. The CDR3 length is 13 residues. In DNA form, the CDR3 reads TGTGCCAGCAGGCAGTCTCTTTACACTGAAGCTTTCTTT. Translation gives CASRQSLYTEAFF.

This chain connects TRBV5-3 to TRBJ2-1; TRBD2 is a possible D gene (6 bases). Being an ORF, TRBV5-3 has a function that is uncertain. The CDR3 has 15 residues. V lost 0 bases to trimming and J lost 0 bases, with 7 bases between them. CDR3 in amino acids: CARSLGTNSYNEQFF. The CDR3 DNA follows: TGTGCCAGAAGCTTGGGGACTAACTCCTACAATGAGCAGTTCTTC.

CDR3 DNA: TGTGCCACCAGTGATTACGACAGGCCCTACAATGAGCAGTTCTTC. This codes for CATSDYDRPYNEQFF. V gene TRBV24-1 combines with J gene TRBJ2-1; D is perhaps TRBD1 (6 bases). Between the trimmed V and J ends, which lost 2 bases and 2 bases, there was a span of 9 bases. This CDR3 spans 15 amino acids. Germline values: CDR1 KGHDR, CDR2 SFDVKD.

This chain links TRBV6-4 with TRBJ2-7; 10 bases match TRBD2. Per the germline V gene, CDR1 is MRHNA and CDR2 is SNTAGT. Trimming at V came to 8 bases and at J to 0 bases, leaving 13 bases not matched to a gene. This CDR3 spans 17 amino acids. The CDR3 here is CASPQVAGGRSSYEQYV. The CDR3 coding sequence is TGTGCCAGCCCTCAGGTAGCGGGGGGCCGGAGCTCCTACGAGCAGTACGTC.

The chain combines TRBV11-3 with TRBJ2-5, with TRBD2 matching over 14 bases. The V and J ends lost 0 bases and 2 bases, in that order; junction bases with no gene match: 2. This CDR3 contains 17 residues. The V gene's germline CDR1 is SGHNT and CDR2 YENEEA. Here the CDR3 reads CASSLDRTSGGQETQYF. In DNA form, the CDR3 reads TGTGCCAGCAGCTTAGATCGGACTAGCGGGGGGCAAGAGACCCAGTACTTC.

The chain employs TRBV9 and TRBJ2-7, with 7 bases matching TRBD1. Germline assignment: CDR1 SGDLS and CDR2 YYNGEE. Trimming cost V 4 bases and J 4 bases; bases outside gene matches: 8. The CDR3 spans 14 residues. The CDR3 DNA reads TGTGCCAGCAGCCCCCGGGACAGAGAATACGAGCAGTACTTC. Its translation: CASSPRDREYEQYF.

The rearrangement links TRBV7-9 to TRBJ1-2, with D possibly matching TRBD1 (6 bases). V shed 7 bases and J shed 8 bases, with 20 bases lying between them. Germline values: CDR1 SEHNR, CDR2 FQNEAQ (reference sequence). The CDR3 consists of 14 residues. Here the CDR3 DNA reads TGTGCCAGCAACCCAGGCGGGGGGGCCACCGGCTACACCTTC. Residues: CASNPGGGATGYTF.